One sample yielded the 5 T cell receptor beta chains listed below, sequenced in a study of human T cells and chemical hapten exposure. TCRdb reprocessed the RACE reads via MiXCR and lists one record per CDR3 protein. The sample lists approximately 370,000 distinct CDR3 sequences, around 5.5% occurring once. Documented time point: pre-sensitization, week 0. Specified treatment: therapeutic diphenylcyclopropenone sensitization with weekly scalp DPC. The specimen comprised whole blood, sampled in connection with sensitization to the hapten diphenylcyclopropenone (DPC). These receptors all stem from a woman under 30 with alopecia areata. Some clones in this sample may be carry-over from other donors' samples.

This sequence joins TRBV5-1 and TRBJ1-2; D is possibly TRBD1 (5 bases). V was clipped by 5 bases and J by 4 bases, with 15 bases between them. The CDR3 length is 14 residues. Germline CDR1 SGHRS, CDR2 YFSETQ. For the CDR3, the DNA is TGCGCCAGCAGGTACAGCCAGGGAAGCTATGGCTACACCTTC. This translates into CASRYSQGSYGYTF.

The table lists this clonotype with many counts. This chain joins TRBV20-1 and TRBJ1-3; D is unresolved. The CDR3 sequence is 13 residues long. The germline V gene has CDR1 DFQATT and CDR2 SNEGSKA (reference sequence). V lost 1 base and J lost 6, with 10 bases in between. CDR3 region: CSARGPSANTIYF. The CDR3 region has the DNA TGCAGTGCTAGAGGGCCCAGCGCAAACACCATATATTTT.

The J gene is TRBJ2-7, the V gene TRBV5-4; TRBD1 aligns across 8 bases. Germline CDR1 and CDR2: SGHNT and YYREEE (reference sequence). CDR3 length equals 15 residues. Unmatched junction bases numbered 3, after V lost 0 bases and J lost 1 base. CDR3 region: CASSLGQGASYEQYF. CDR3 nucleotides: TGTGCCAGCAGCTTGGGCCAGGGGGCTTCCTACGAGCAGTACTTC.

V gene TRBV7-9 combines with J gene TRBJ2-5; TRBD2 matches at 14 bases. V gave up 3 bases and J gave up 9 bases; unmatched junction bases: 6. The germline V gene has CDR1 SEHNR and CDR2 FQNEAQ (reference sequence). The CDR3 extends over 15 amino acids. DNA of the CDR3: TGTGCCAGCAGCTTCCCGGGACTAGCGGGGGTGGCCCAGTACTTC. The encoded protein is CASSFPGLAGVAQYF.

This clonotype came up a few times. The chain uses TRBV7-9 and TRBJ2-5; no clear D. In germline, CDR1 is SEHNR, CDR2 FQNEAQ (reference sequence). The CDR3 is made up of 15 amino acids. V was pared by 7 bases and J by 3 bases, with 18 bases between. DNA of the CDR3: TGTGCCAGCACCCCCACTGGGCTATCGGAAGAGACCCAGTACTTC. Translating it yields CASTPTGLSEETQYF.